This T cell receptor beta chain is drawn from a study of T-cell memory formation after mild COVID-19. V was clipped by 7 bases and J by 5 bases; unmatched bases: 8. Looked up from germline, CDR1 is MNHEY and CDR2 is SMNVEV (reference sequence). The CDR3 length is 14 residues. After 5'RACE with constant-segment primers, TCR alpha and TCR beta cDNA libraries carrying sample barcodes and UMIs were obtained. MiXCR, run by TCRdb on the 5' RACE reads, gives a single entry per CDR3 protein. Here the sample spans 140,000 or so distinct CDR3 sequences, 11% to 15% being singletons. The chain links TRBV27 to TRBJ2-7, with 10 bases lining up with TRBD1. This sequence was found in an adult woman who had mild COVID-19 (a few samples of this study predate the infection). Cell type and time point are not known. Material: PBMCs or a T cell subset sorted from them (not recorded which). CDR3 amino acids: CASNPTGGFDEQYF. The CDR3, as DNA: TGTGCCAGCAACCCGACAGGGGGCTTCGACGAGCAGTACTTC.